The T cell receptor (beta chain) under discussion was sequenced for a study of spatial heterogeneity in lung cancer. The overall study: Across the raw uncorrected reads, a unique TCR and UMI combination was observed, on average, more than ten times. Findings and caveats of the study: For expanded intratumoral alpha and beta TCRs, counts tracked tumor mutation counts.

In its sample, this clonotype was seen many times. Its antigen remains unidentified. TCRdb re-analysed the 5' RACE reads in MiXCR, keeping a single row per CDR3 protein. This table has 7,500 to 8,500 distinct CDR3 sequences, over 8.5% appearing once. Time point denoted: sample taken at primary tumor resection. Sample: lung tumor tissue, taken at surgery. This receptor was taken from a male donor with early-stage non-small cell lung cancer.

The CDR3 DNA sequence: TGTGCCAGCTCACCGACAAGCGGCTACGAGCAGTACTTC. Protein product: CASSPTSGYEQYF. This chain links TRBV18 with TRBJ2-7, with a tentative D call TRBD2 (5 bases). Germline values: CDR1 KGHSH, CDR2 LQKENI. The V end was cut by 3 bases, the J end by 3 bases, with 9 bases between. This CDR3 is built from 13 residues.